This T cell receptor (beta chain) stems from a study of CD8 T cells in ankylosing spondylitis. Study results and limitations: A TCR beta motif made of roughly eight highly homologous variants seemed typical of ankylosing spondylitis blood.

Per the germline V gene, CDR1 is DFQATT and CDR2 is SNEGSKA (reference sequence). The CDR3 consists of 12 residues. Trimming cost V 2 bases and J 3 bases, with 8 bases left between them. From the 5' RACE reads, TCRdb called clonotypes with MiXCR, one entry per CDR3 protein. This repertoire shows 470,000 or so distinct CDR3 sequences, 25% to 30% found once; its top ten account for 0.89%. This clonotype has just a few counts. Its antigen remains unidentified. The chain couples TRBV20-1 to TRBJ2-7, with D possibly being TRBD1 (5 bases). This clonotype was obtained from a male donor with ankylosing spondylitis. Sample: blood, either unsorted or a sorted T cell fraction (not recorded which). In DNA form, the CDR3 reads TGCAGTGCTAGAAGGGGCTGCTACGAGCAGTACGTC. Protein product: CSARRGCYEQYV.